This T cell receptor beta chain was observed in a study of shared clonotypes between healthy human individuals. This CDR3 has 15 residues. The trim removed 8 bases at V and 6 bases at J, leaving 12 bases unmatched. Germline V lookup: CDR1 SNHLY, CDR2 FYNNEI. The table came from immunoSEQ multiplex PCR; TCRdb's copy has only in-frame clones and leaves some out. Of 700,000 or so clones in the sample, about two thirds were seen once. The study's findings and limits: The four-donor shared clonotypes exceeded non-shared clonotypes in generation probability, with non-shared ones scoring lower.

As for this clone: Its antigen is still unknown.

The chain uses TRBV2 and TRBJ2-1, with TRBD1 matching over 8 bases. The sequencing sample was made of memory CD4+ T cells sorted from blood. Stated subset: CD45RA-negative fraction. This clonotype was obtained from a woman under 40 in good health. CDR3 bases: TGTGCCAGCGGGACCGGACAGGGCCCGTTCAATGAGCAGTTCTTC. It translates to CASGTGQGPFNEQFF.